This T cell receptor beta chain appears in the sequencing data of a study of blood T cell repertoires in COVID-19. Study information: Researchers got acute and convalescent COVID-19 samples from the United States, Italy and Spain. PBMCs, B-cell-depleted T cells, or T cells were the source of the cDNA or gDNA that made up the material.

How the authors handled the data: The assay estimated nucleated cells by amplifying reference gene primers. The assay was immunoSEQ multiplex PCR, and TCRdb's table has in-frame clones only and misses some. That table supplies the V and J calls and clone size; D and trimming were determined from the DNA. The sample carries some 120,000 clones, roughly 80% recorded once. Germline loops: CDR1 SNHLY, CDR2 FYNNEI. V lost 6 bases, J lost 0 bases, and 15 bases lay in between. The CDR3 sequence is 15 residues long. The sample taken for sequencing was peripheral blood. The chain uses TRBV2 and TRBJ2-7, with a possible D match to TRBD1 (5 bases). The sequence came from a human donor in a cohort sampled during active COVID-19. The CDR3 nucleotides are TGTGCCAGCAGAGTAGAACAGGTAAACTCCTACGAGCAGTACTTC. Translation: CASRVEQVNSYEQYF.